The 4 T cell receptor beta chains below come from one sample, sequenced in a study of beta chain features in type 1 diabetes (dated by TCRdb to between 2017 and 2018). Libraries were constructed by the immunoSEQ multiplex PCR assay. All of the isolated RNA was reverse transcribed with the High Capacity cDNA Reverse Transcription Kit, so expressed TCRB transcripts were sequenced. Entries here come from immuneACCESS through TCRdb and include only in-frame sequences with V and J called. Some clones fail to appear in such tables; in the studies checked, an unresolved V gene covers under half of the shortfall, and the cause of the remainder is unknown. The sample has hundreds of thousands of clones on record, over 11% of them singletons. 0.04% of the sample lies in the top ten. Their antigen targets remain unknown. On the study overall, not on this receptor specifically: A moderate but significant shortening of TCRB CDR3 length was observed in type 1 diabetes patients in all four CD4+ subsets.

Sequencing used naive CD4+ T cells from blood. The meaning of the sample's cell subset or site label: true naive CD4+ T cells. These receptors were taken from a man between 18 and 35 years old with type 1 diabetes.

The rearrangement joins TRBV2 to TRBJ1-2; D remains ambiguous. The CDR3 covers 12 residues. CDR1 SNHLY and CDR2 FYNNEI come from the germline V gene. V was cut by 1 base and J by 8 bases, with 8 bases left in between. The CDR3 coding sequence is TGTGCCAGCAGTGAAGGAGGATGGGGCTACACCTTC. This translates into CASSEGGWGYTF.

A few counts support this clone. The V gene is TRBV7-6, the J gene TRBJ2-7, with 9 bases fitting TRBD2. Per germline, CDR1 SGHVS and CDR2 FNYEAQ. The CDR3 runs to 14 residues. Trimming took 6 bases from V and 6 from J; bases not matched to a gene: 9. CDR3 in DNA: TGTGCCAGCAGAGACATAGCGGGAGCGGGCGAGCAGTACTTC. Translated, it gives CASRDIAGAGEQYF.

This clone was seen more than once but under ten times. This chain joins TRBV5-1 and TRBJ1-1; D may be TRBD1 (5 bases). Germline lookup yields CDR1 SGHRS and CDR2 YFSETQ. V lost 0 bases and J 1 base, leaving 13 bases between the germline ends. This CDR3 contains 16 residues. The CDR3 coding sequence is TGCGCCAGCAGCTTGGAGGGGCCCCAGGCGAACACTGAAGCTTTCTTT. Protein sequence: CASSLEGPQANTEAFF.

The J gene is TRBJ2-1, the V gene TRBV28; D ambiguous. The CDR3 is 10 amino acids. Trimming cost V 1 base and J 8 bases, with 0 bases left between them. Germline CDR1 reads MDHEN; CDR2 reads SYDVKM. In DNA form, the CDR3 reads TGTGCCAGCAGTTTATATGAGCAGTTCTTC. Translation gives CASSLYEQFF.